This T cell receptor (beta chain) was found in a study of T cell repertoires in cytomegalovirus infection. The length of the CDR3 is 16 residues. V was shortened by 5 bases and J by 0 bases, with 11 bases between the two germline ends. Germline lookup yields CDR1 SGHTA and CDR2 FQGNSA. Concerning this clonotype: Its target is not known.

TCRdb redid the calling of the reads with MiXCR, one entry per CDR3 protein. Among 680,000 or so distinct CDR3 sequences listed, roughly a third were seen once. Whole-study results and caveats: Accumulated public TCR beta family frequency recognized individuals carrying CMV together with the relevant HLA.

The sequenced sample was PBMCs. The origin of this receptor is a human donor in good health (CMV status not recorded). Some clones in this sample may be carry-over from other donors' samples. The chain joins TRBV7-2 to TRBJ1-6; D is unresolved. The chain's CDR3 is CASSPSRSSYNSPLHF. CDR3 sequence (DNA): TGTGCCAGCAGCCCATCCAGGAGCTCCTATAATTCACCCCTCCACTTT. Together with reference TRBV7-2 and TRBJ1-6, the CDR3 gives the full variable domain: GAGVSQSPSNKVTEKGKDVELRCDPISGHTALYWYRQSLGQGLEFLIYFQGNSAPDKSGLPSDRFSAERTGGSVSTLTIQRTQQEDSAVYLCASSPSRSSYNSPLHFGNGTRLTVT.